These 5 T cell receptor beta chains came from one sample sequenced in a study of naive and memory T cell subsets. The beta constant-region primer was an equimolar mix of two oligonucleotides covering TRBC1 and TRBC2. Nested alpha and beta constant-region primers with the SP2 primer drove four PCR rounds on ligated cDNA. TCRdb re-derived calls from the UMI-ligation and nested PCR reads in MiXCR, one entry per CDR3 protein. Here the sample spans around 100,000 distinct CDR3 sequences, more than 14% being singletons. Antigens of these TCRs are unknown. Broader study findings: A few larger clonotypes appeared in naive repertoires, especially CD8, possibly memory cells re-expressing CD45RA.

Sequencing used naive CD8+ T cells from blood. These receptors all stem from a human donor in good health.

The genes are TRBV7-8 and TRBJ2-7; D uncertain. The V and J ends lost 5 bases and 7 bases respectively, with 9 bases between them. CDR1 is SGHVS, CDR2 FQNEAQ, per germline. The CDR3 extends over 11 amino acids. CDR3 DNA: TGTGCCAGCAGCATAGTAGGGGAGCAGTACTTC. Encoded protein: CASSIVGEQYF.

The V gene is TRBV6-6, the J gene TRBJ2-7; TRBD1 or TRBD2 may be the D gene (5 bases each). Germline assignment: CDR1 MNHNY and CDR2 SVGAGI (reference sequence). This CDR3 has 12 amino acids. V dropped 6 bases and J dropped 6 bases, with 12 bases sitting between them. The CDR3 DNA is TGTGCCAGCAGCCTCGATGGGGGCGAGCAGTACTTC. Protein sequence: CASSLDGGEQYF.

The V call is TRBV12-3 or TRBV12-4, the J call TRBJ2-7, with 9 bases aligning to TRBD2. V dropped 6 bases and J dropped 0; count of bases not matched to a gene: 3. The CDR3 runs to 14 residues. The CDR3 DNA follows: TGTGCCAGCAGAAGCGGGAGGACCTCCTACGAGCAGTACTTC. This translates into CASRSGRTSYEQYF.

This clonotype appeared many times. The chain employs TRBV11-2 and TRBJ2-1; D call uncertain. Germline V gene sequence: CDR1 SGHAT, CDR2 FQNNGV. The CDR3 sequence is 14 residues long. The V end was cut by 3 bases, the J end by 8 bases, with 14 bases between. CDR3 region: CASSFPRYHDEQFF. The CDR3 bases are TGTGCCAGCAGCTTTCCGCGATATCACGATGAGCAGTTCTTC. Filled out from reference TRBV11-2 and TRBJ2-1, the complete variable domain reads EAGVAQSPRYKIIEKRQSVAFWCNPISGHATLYWYQQILGQGPKLLIQFQNNGVVDDSQLPKDRFSAERLKGVDSTLKIQPAKLEDSAVYLCASSFPRYHDEQFFGPGTRLTVL.

There are a few counts of this clonotype. The V and J genes are TRBV7-6 and TRBJ2-1; TRBD1 agrees at 7 bases. CDR3 length: 15 residues. The V gene's germline CDR1 is SGHVS and CDR2 FNYEAQ. V shed 1 base and J 6 bases; nucleotides not matched to a gene: 6. In DNA, the CDR3 is TGTGCCAGCAGCTTAGGCACAGGGGTAAGCAATGAGCAGTTCTTC. Encoded protein: CASSLGTGVSNEQFF.